This T cell receptor (beta chain) was observed in a study of blood T cell repertoires in COVID-19. The wider study: COVID-19 samples collected from the United States, Italy and Spain covered acute and convalescent phases.

The CDR3 totals 12 residues. V gave up 4 bases and J gave up 1 base, with 6 bases separating them. Germline CDR1 and CDR2: SQVTM and ANQGSEA. Method: immunoSEQ multiplex PCR; TCRdb's copy keeps in-frame clones and lacks some. The sample records 140,000 or so clones, just under 90% being singletons. The material sequenced was peripheral blood. This TCR was recovered from an elderly woman with acute or convalescent COVID-19. The chain links TRBV29-1 to TRBJ2-3; the D is unclear. CDR3 loop: CSVVPGTDTQYF. In DNA, the CDR3 is TGCAGCGTTGTTCCGGGCACAGATACGCAGTATTTT.